The rows below give T cell receptor beta chains drawn from one sample of a study of T cell responses to AZD1222 COVID-19 vaccine. Profiled with immunoSEQ multiplex PCR; TCRdb holds only in-frame clones, not every one. Of 100,000 or so clones in the sample, about 86% are singletons; the top ten hold about 6%. Here the sequenced sample was peripheral blood, taken 28 days after the second AZD1222 dose. The origin of the receptors is an adult who received the AZD1222 COVID-19 vaccine. The CDR3 runs from the conserved cysteine through the conserved F or W.

J	V	CDR3
TRBJ2-7	TRBV4-1	CASSHRDRGSDEQYF
TRBJ2-3	TRBV11-3	CASSYSGPGTDTQYF
TRBJ2-7	TRBV5-1	CASSLVAGAYEQYF
TRBJ1-2	TRBV29-1	CSAPGRGNGYTF
TRBJ1-6	TRBV2	CASRGQGNSPLHF
TRBJ2-2	TRBV3-1/TRBV3-2	CASSPGLIGELFF
TRBJ2-3	TRBV10-3	CATLPGQITDTQYF
TRBJ1-3	TRBV4-1	CASSHIPGSGNTIYF
TRBJ2-7	TRBV11-3	CASSLAPGPGYEQYF
TRBJ1-4	TRBV7-9	CASSLLEGRNEKLFF
TRBJ2-7	TRBV4-2	CASSQDPSPFEQYF
TRBJ1-2	TRBV19	CASRSGPEGQGYGYTF
TRBJ1-5	TRBV19	CASSRGGSEPQHF
TRBJ1-1	TRBV28	CASRKQGAPAFF
TRBJ2-1	TRBV10-3	CAINSGGAREQFF
TRBJ1-1	TRBV6-5	CASSVKGETEAFF
TRBJ2-2	TRBV19	CASAGGNTGELFF
TRBJ1-2	TRBV14	CASSQYVTGVYGYTF
TRBJ1-2	TRBV7-9	CASSLSQLTGYYGYTF
TRBJ2-5	TRBV11-2	CASSMRGGETQYF
TRBJ2-1	TRBV3-1/TRBV3-2	CASSPGTQLPNEQFF
TRBJ2-5	TRBV5-1	CASSLRQGAWWQETQYF
TRBJ1-6	TRBV2	CASSAPGQSSYNSPLHF
TRBJ2-7	TRBV6-2/TRBV6-3	CASSSPTSGRAVTYEQYF
TRBJ2-7	TRBV10-3	CATAAGNANEQYF
TRBJ2-5	TRBV3-1/TRBV3-2	CASSQESGQGKAQYF
TRBJ1-2	TRBV10-3	CAISGTEGQLGIRYGYTF
TRBJ1-1	TRBV12-5	CASAQHPITEAFF
TRBJ1-6	TRBV5-8	CASSGGQARSSPLHF
TRBJ2-7	TRBV4-2	CASSQPGQGANEQYF
TRBJ1-1	TRBV11-2	CASSLGSQGGQTEAFF
TRBJ1-5	TRBV19	CASSMGARSNQPQHF
TRBJ1-5	TRBV7-9	CASSPLETGANQPQHF
TRBJ1-1	TRBV11-3	CASSFTGKDTEAFF
TRBJ1-2	TRBV11-2	CASSALRGQSHYGYTF
TRBJ2-3	TRBV5-1	CASSLAQALGATDTQYF
TRBJ2-1	TRBV5-4	CASSMGQGSANEQFF
TRBJ2-3	TRBV14	CASSQESAETMLGWTDTQYF
TRBJ2-3	TRBV28	CASRSGGSADTQYF
TRBJ1-5	TRBV29-1	CSVVRPQHF
TRBJ2-2	TRBV15	CATSPGANTGELFF
TRBJ2-5	TRBV19	CASSIDSGRGETQYF
TRBJ1-3	TRBV7-9	CASSLAGDGNTIYF
TRBJ1-2	TRBV6-5	CASSPPGPQGHGYTF
TRBJ1-2	TRBV6-4	CASSPGAGGDYGYTF
TRBJ2-7	TRBV19	CASKSGGGDYEQYF
TRBJ1-1	TRBV18	CASSPRGVGGLNTEAFF
TRBJ1-1	TRBV4-3	CASSQDRDRGTEAFF
TRBJ2-1	TRBV5-1	CASSPRLDSSYNEQFF
TRBJ2-7	TRBV5-4	CASSQTSGGAYEQYF
TRBJ2-1	TRBV6-5	CASRQRGGYNEQFF
TRBJ1-1	TRBV28	CASGTGAMNTEAFF
TRBJ2-5	TRBV6-5	CASAVGRGGETQYF
TRBJ1-3	TRBV30	CAWSVALTIYF
TRBJ1-1	TRBV28	CAIRVWNTEAFF
TRBJ2-7	TRBV12-5	CASGGQYYEQYF
TRBJ2-7	TRBV27	CASSLTLLGEQYF
TRBJ2-7	TRBV11-2	CASSQARDSTYEQYF
TRBJ2-4	TRBV28	CASSSGTRLNIQYF